The clone carrying this TCR beta chain turned up a few times. Germline values: CDR1 LNHNV, CDR2 YYDKDF (reference sequence). This CDR3 is built from 15 residues. The germline V and J ends were trimmed by 0 bases and 1 base, with 7 bases remaining between them. The sample belongs to a study of radiotherapy plus CTLA-4 blockade in lung cancer. The wider study: Across the patients, objective responses occurred in more than 15%, and disease control in roughly 30%.

Alongside CTLA-4 blockade with ipilimumab, patients with chemo-refractory metastatic non-small-cell lung cancer received focal radiation. The protocol was immunoSEQ multiplex PCR, while the TCRdb copy is restricted to in-frame clones and leaves out a portion. The data show 45,000 or so clones, 73% seen once. Sequenced here: peripheral blood, sampled from a patient treated with radiotherapy plus ipilimumab. This receptor was obtained from a human donor with non-small cell lung cancer who had a complete response to radiotherapy plus ipilimumab. V is TRBV15 and J is TRBJ2-1, with D uncertain. The CDR3 protein is CATSRDQESYNEQFF. The CDR3 DNA reads as TGTGCCACCAGCAGAGATCAGGAATCCTACAATGAGCAGTTCTTC.